A single sample gave rise to the 22 T cell receptor beta chains below, sequenced in a study of T-cell reconstitution after alpha-beta-depleted transplantation in children (dated by TCRdb to 2016 to 2017). Library method: PCR. Sequencing relied on an Illumina HiSeq 2500. TCR libraries were prepared with molecular barcoding, using unique molecular identifiers to normalize TCRbeta repertoire quantification. TCRdb reanalyzed the raw reads on its own, using fastp at Q25 for trimming and MiXCR for clone calling, and kept in-frame beta chains. Identical CDR3 proteins give one entry, which carries the most common genes and DNA. For this sample the table gives about 540,000 distinct CDR3 sequences, of which 15% to 20% were detected only once. The top ten constitute 2.5% to 4% of the sample. The sample was PBMCs from the stem cell graft donor, taken from the stem cell graft. The receptor source for this set is a human donor who donated a stem cell graft to a child with acute lymphoblastic leukemia.

This clonotype appeared a few times. The rearrangement links TRBV12-3 or TRBV12-4 to TRBJ2-3; no reliable D call. V lost 7 bases, J lost 1 base, and 15 bases lay in between. The CDR3 is 15 residues long. The CDR3 DNA reads as TGTGCCAGCACCGCCGACGGATTGCGCACAGATACGCAGTATTTT. Translation gives CASTADGLRTDTQYF.

The rearrangement links TRBV20-1 to TRBJ2-1; 12 bases line up with TRBD2. Trimming removed 6 bases from V and 0 bases from J; junction bases left unmatched: 6. Germline assignment: CDR1 DFQATT and CDR2 SNEGSKA (reference sequence). The CDR3 is made up of 16 amino acids. CDR3 amino acids: CSALGLAGISYNEQFF. CDR3 sequence (DNA): TGCAGTGCCCTTGGACTAGCGGGAATCTCCTACAATGAGCAGTTCTTC.

The chain joins TRBV4-2 to TRBJ2-1; 7 nucleotides align to TRBD2. Trimming cost V 3 bases and J 3 bases; bases outside gene matches: 8. This CDR3 has 16 residues. Germline-derived CDR1 and CDR2 are LGHNA and YNFKEQ. CDR3 nucleotide sequence: TGTGCCAGCAGCCACGCAGGGCTAGCGGACTACAATGAGCAGTTCTTC. It yields the protein CASSHAGLADYNEQFF.

The chain joins TRBV29-1 to TRBJ2-1, with D tentatively TRBD2 (6 bases). Germline V gene sequence: CDR1 SQVTM, CDR2 ANQGSEA. V was clipped by 3 bases and J by 9 bases, with 15 bases between them. There are 13 residues in the CDR3. CDR3 amino acids: CSVDWGVLGEQFF. CDR3 nucleotides: TGCAGCGTTGATTGGGGGGTCCTGGGTGAGCAGTTCTTC.

This clonotype was found a few times. The CDR3 nucleotides are TGTGCCAGCAGCCAAGTTTTCCAGGGGGCTTACAATGAGCAGTTCTTC. This gives the protein CASSQVFQGAYNEQFF. The J gene is TRBJ2-1, the V gene TRBV14; TRBD1 matches at 8 bases. V gave up 1 base and J gave up 4 bases; unmatched junction bases: 6. Germline V gives CDR1 SGHDN, CDR2 FVKESK. The CDR3 runs 16 residues.

The rearrangement uses TRBV18 and TRBJ2-5, with D hard to call. Germline lookup yields CDR1 KGHSH and CDR2 LQKENI. V lost 0 bases and J lost 5, with 7 bases in between. This CDR3 comprises 13 residues. The CDR3 region is CASSPPSVETQYF. In nucleotides, the CDR3 is TGTGCCAGCTCACCACCCTCCGTGGAGACCCAGTACTTC.

The CDR3 spells CASSSHGTGGQETQYF. The CDR3 coding sequence is TGTGCCAGCAGCTCACACGGCACGGGGGGACAAGAGACCCAGTACTTC. The chain recombines TRBV7-2 with TRBJ2-5; 7 nucleotides agree with TRBD2. CDR3 length equals 16 residues. The V gene's germline CDR1 is SGHTA and CDR2 FQGNSA. V dropped 4 bases and J dropped 2; count of bases not matched to a gene: 10.

This clonotype was counted between two and nine times. The rearrangement uses TRBV6-1 and TRBJ1-2; the D gene is possibly TRBD1 (5 bases). This CDR3 is built from 13 residues. Trimming left V 6 bases short and J 8 bases short, with 16 bases between. Germline CDR1 reads MNHNS; CDR2 reads SASEGT. CDR3 bases: TGTGCCAGCAGACGACAGCTGGATATGGGCTACACCTTC. Translated: CASRRQLDMGYTF.

The CDR3 sequence: CAWTRLLNTEAFF. In DNA form, the CDR3 reads TGTGCCTGGACAAGACTTCTGAACACTGAAGCTTTCTTT. The chain couples TRBV30 to TRBJ1-1, with D hard to call. This CDR3 region has 13 residues. Germline lookup yields CDR1 GTSNPN and CDR2 SVGIG (reference sequence). Trimming removed 4 bases from V and 0 bases from J, with 9 bases in between.

This clonotype has just a few counts. V and J are TRBV12-3 or TRBV12-4 and TRBJ2-7; 8 bases are shared with TRBD2. This CDR3 comprises 14 residues. V lost 3 bases to trimming and J lost 2 bases; unmatched junction nucleotides: 3. CDR3 protein: CASSLIAGTYEQYF. In DNA, the CDR3 is TGTGCCAGCAGTTTGATAGCGGGAACCTACGAGCAGTACTTC.

The chain recombines TRBV12-3 or TRBV12-4 with TRBJ1-5; 7 bases fit TRBD1. Germline trimming cut 5 bases from V and 3 bases from J; bases unmatched to any gene: 13. This CDR3 is built from 17 residues. CDR3 nucleotides: TGTGCCAGCAGTCCAGGAGCCAGGGGGGGGCTCAATCAGCCCCAGCATTTT. Translation gives CASSPGARGGLNQPQHF.

This clonotype was picked up a small number of times. The chain has TRBV27 and TRBJ1-5; 9 nucleotides align to TRBD1. J lost 7 bases, V lost 3 bases, and 7 bases had no gene match. Germline V gives CDR1 MNHEY, CDR2 SMNVEV (reference sequence). The CDR3 runs to 15 residues. CDR3 bases: TGTGCCAGCAGTTTTGCCTGGACAGGGGACCAGCCCCAGCATTTT. Translated, it gives CASSFAWTGDQPQHF.

This clonotype has just one count. Here the CDR3 DNA reads TGTGCCAGTAGTATAGGACAGGGCCAGAAGAACACTGAAGCTTTCTTT. Protein product: CASSIGQGQKNTEAFF. This sequence joins TRBV19 and TRBJ1-1; 7 nucleotides match TRBD1. V shed 1 base, J shed 1 base, and the junction held 6 bases outside the gene matches. Looked up from germline, CDR1 is LNHDA and CDR2 is SQIVND (reference sequence). The CDR3 is 16 amino acids.

This clonotype was seen a few times. This chain links TRBV7-9 with TRBJ2-1; possibly TRBD1 for D (6 bases). CDR1 and CDR2 (germline): SEHNR, FQNEAQ (reference sequence). Between the trimmed V and J ends, which lost 1 base and 6 bases, there was a span of 16 bases. This CDR3 has 16 amino acids. CDR3 region: CASSLEVGGRGNEQFF. CDR3 coding DNA: TGTGCCAGCAGCTTAGAGGTTGGGGGCAGGGGCAATGAGCAGTTCTTC. Filled out from reference TRBV7-9 and TRBJ2-1, the complete variable domain reads DTGVSQNPRHKITKRGQNVTFRCDPISEHNRLYWYRQTLGQGPEFLTYFQNEAQLEKSRLLSDRFSAERPKGSFSTLEIQRTEQGDSAMYLCASSLEVGGRGNEQFFGPGTRLTVL.

This clonotype was detected only a few times. J is TRBJ2-7 and V is TRBV27; 12 bases agree with TRBD2. Germline V lookup: CDR1 MNHEY, CDR2 SMNVEV (reference sequence). The junction had 4 bases not matched to a gene; V was cut back by 5 bases and J by 5 bases. CDR3 length: 14 residues. This chain's CDR3 is CASSPTSGRDEQYF. The DNA for the CDR3 is TGTGCCAGCAGTCCGACTAGCGGGAGAGACGAGCAGTACTTC.

The chain links TRBV19 to TRBJ2-1; 7 bases match TRBD2. J gave up 0 bases and V 7 bases, and 6 bases lay outside the gene matches. Looked up from germline, CDR1 is LNHDA and CDR2 is SQIVND (reference sequence). The CDR3 is 15 residues long. Here the CDR3 reads CASTLAISSYNEQFF. CDR3 nucleotides: TGTGCCAGTACACTAGCGATAAGCTCCTACAATGAGCAGTTCTTC.

V gene TRBV27 combines with J gene TRBJ1-5; D gene ambiguous. CDR3 length equals 13 residues. V lost 4 bases and J 4 bases, leaving 8 bases between the germline ends. The germline CDR1 and CDR2 sequences are MNHEY and SMNVEV (reference sequence). The CDR3 reads CASSSTSNQPQHF. In DNA, the CDR3 is TGTGCCAGCAGTTCTACAAGTAATCAGCCCCAGCATTTT.

The chain joins TRBV20-1 to TRBJ2-3, with 14 bases matching TRBD2. The J segment lost 2 bases and the V segment lost 1 base, leaving 14 bases of the junction unmatched. Germline CDR1 is DFQATT and CDR2 is SNEGSKA (reference sequence). CDR3 length equals 20 residues. The CDR3: CSARGRTSGRPGAFTDTQYF. The CDR3 region has the DNA TGCAGTGCTAGAGGTCGGACTAGCGGGAGGCCTGGAGCCTTCACAGATACGCAGTATTTT.

The rearrangement links TRBV3-1 to TRBJ1-1; D remains unclear. Between the trimmed V and J ends, which lost 0 bases and 0 bases, there was a span of 5 bases. CDR1 and CDR2 (germline): LGHDT, YNNKEL (reference sequence). The CDR3 runs 14 residues. The CDR3 reads CASSQDPVNTEAFF. The CDR3 DNA reads as TGTGCCAGCAGCCAAGATCCCGTGAACACTGAAGCTTTCTTT. The full variable domain, its missing parts supplied by reference TRBV3-1 and TRBJ1-1, is DTAVSQTPKYLVTQMGNDKSIKCEQNLGHDTMYWYKQDSKKFLKIMFSYNNKELIINETVPNRFSPKSPDKAHLNLHINSLELGDSAVYFCASSQDPVNTEAFFGQGTRLTVV.

The chain employs TRBV10-3 and TRBJ2-1; TRBD2 might be the D (5 bases). Germline V gene sequence: CDR1 ENHRY, CDR2 SYGVKD. V dropped 2 bases and J dropped 11 bases, with 10 bases sitting between them. The CDR3 has 12 amino acids. This CDR3 is CAISETTIQQFF. In DNA, the CDR3 is TGTGCCATCAGTGAGACGACTATCCAGCAGTTCTTC.

The rearrangement joins TRBV20-1 to TRBJ1-6, with D perhaps matching TRBD1 (5 bases). This CDR3 has 16 residues. Trimming left V 0 bases short and J 9 bases short, with 18 bases between. Germline V CDR1 and CDR2: DFQATT, SNEGSKA (reference sequence). The CDR3 nucleotides are TGCAGTGCTAGAGAGACCCAGGGAACTAGGAGTTCACCCCTCCACTTT. The encoded protein is CSARETQGTRSSPLHF.

This chain connects TRBV3-1 to TRBJ1-2; no reliable D call. This CDR3 region has 12 residues. The germline V and J ends were trimmed by 1 base and 8 bases, with 8 bases remaining between them. From germline, CDR1 is LGHDT and CDR2 YNNKEL (reference sequence). The CDR3 DNA reads TGTGCCAGCAGCCAAGGCTTTACCGGCTACACCTTC. Encoded protein: CASSQGFTGYTF.